This TCR beta chain was captured by sequencing in a study of T cell responses to AZD1222 COVID-19 vaccine. As regards this clone: The antigen is unknown.

Study-wide findings and caveats: None of the repertoires were sampled until the peak T cell response had passed. Baseline serostatus was positive in only six AZD1222 recipients.

TCRdb keeps only in-frame clones here, not all; method: immunoSEQ multiplex PCR. The table has 90,000 to 150,000 clones, 92% seen once; the top ten hold 6% to 9%. This CDR3 region has 24 residues. CDR1 and CDR2 (germline): GTSNPN, SVGIG (reference sequence). The V segment lost 4 bases and the J segment 6 bases; nucleotides outside the gene matches: 31. The starting material was peripheral blood, obtained 28 days after the second AZD1222 dose. V gene TRBV30 combines with J gene TRBJ2-2; TRBD2 matches at 14 bases. The source of this sequence is an adult who received the AZD1222 COVID-19 vaccine. CDR3 loop: CAWKSPQVAGLAGELDENAGELFF. CDR3 in DNA: TGTGCCTGGAAATCCCCACAGGTGGCGGGACTAGCGGGAGAACTAGATGAAAATGCCGGGGAGCTGTTTTTT.